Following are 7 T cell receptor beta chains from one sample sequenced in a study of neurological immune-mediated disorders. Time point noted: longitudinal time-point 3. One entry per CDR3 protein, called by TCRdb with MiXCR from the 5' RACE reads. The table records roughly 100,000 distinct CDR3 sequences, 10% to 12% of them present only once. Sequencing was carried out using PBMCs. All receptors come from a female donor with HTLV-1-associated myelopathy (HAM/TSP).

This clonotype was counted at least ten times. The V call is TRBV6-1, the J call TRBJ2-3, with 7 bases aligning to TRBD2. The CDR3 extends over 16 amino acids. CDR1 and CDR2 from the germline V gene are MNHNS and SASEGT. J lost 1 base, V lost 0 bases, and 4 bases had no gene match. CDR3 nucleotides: TGTGCCAGCAGTGAAGCGCGTCGGGGGGGCACAGATACGCAGTATTTT. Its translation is CASSEARRGGTDTQYF.

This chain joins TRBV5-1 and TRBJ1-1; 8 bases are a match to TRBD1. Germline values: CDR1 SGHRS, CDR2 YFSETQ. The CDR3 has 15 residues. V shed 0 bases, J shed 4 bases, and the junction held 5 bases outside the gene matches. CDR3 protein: CASSLGTGMTTEAFF. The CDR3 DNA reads TGCGCCAGCAGCTTGGGGACAGGGATGACCACTGAAGCTTTCTTT.

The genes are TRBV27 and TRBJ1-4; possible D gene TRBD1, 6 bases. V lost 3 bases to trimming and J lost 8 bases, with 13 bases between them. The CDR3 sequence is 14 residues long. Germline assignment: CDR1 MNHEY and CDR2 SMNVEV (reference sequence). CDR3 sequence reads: CASSFTGAGEKLFF. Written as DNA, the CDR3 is TGTGCCAGCAGTTTCACGGGGGCTGGGGAAAAACTGTTTTTT.

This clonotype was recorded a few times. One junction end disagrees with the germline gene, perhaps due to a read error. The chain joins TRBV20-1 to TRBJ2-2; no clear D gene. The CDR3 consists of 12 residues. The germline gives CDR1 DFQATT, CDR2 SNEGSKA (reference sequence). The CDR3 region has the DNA TGCAGTGCTAGAGACAACAACGGGGAGCTGTTTTTT. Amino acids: CSARDNNGELFF.

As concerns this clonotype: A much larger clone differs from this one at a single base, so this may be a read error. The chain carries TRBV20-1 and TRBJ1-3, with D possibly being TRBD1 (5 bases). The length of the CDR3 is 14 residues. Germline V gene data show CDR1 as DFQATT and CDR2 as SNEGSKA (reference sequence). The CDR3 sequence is CIGRGPFTGNTIYF. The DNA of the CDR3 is TGCATTGGGAGGGGTCCTTTTACCGGAAACACCATATATTTT.

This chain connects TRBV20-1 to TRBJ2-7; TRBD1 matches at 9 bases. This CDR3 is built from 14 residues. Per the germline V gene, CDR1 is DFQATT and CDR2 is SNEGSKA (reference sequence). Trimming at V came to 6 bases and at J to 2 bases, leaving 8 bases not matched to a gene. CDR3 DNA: TGCAGTGCCCCGGCGGGGACAGGGACCTACGAGCAGTACTTC. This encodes CSAPAGTGTYEQYF.

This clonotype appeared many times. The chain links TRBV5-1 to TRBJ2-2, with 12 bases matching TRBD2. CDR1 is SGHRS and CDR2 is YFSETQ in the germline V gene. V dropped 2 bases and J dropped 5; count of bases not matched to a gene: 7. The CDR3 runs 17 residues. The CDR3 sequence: CASSFMLAGGPTGELFF. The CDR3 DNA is TGCGCCAGCAGCTTCATGCTAGCGGGGGGGCCGACCGGGGAGCTGTTTTTT.